The present TCR beta chain was sequenced within a study of blood T cell repertoires in COVID-19. This CDR3 spans 17 amino acids. The germline gives CDR1 KGHSH, CDR2 LQKENI. Trimming at V came to 3 bases and at J to 2 bases, leaving 10 bases not matched to a gene. The protocol was immunoSEQ multiplex PCR, while the TCRdb copy is restricted to in-frame clones and leaves out a portion. The table shows fewer than 300,000 clones, with 86% occurring only once. The source of this sequence is a woman aged 25 to 39 with COVID-19, enrolled during active disease. The sequencing sample was made of peripheral blood. The genes are TRBV18 and TRBJ2-7; 10 bases agree with TRBD2. This chain's CDR3 is CASSPRGSSGGTYEQYF. The CDR3 DNA is TGTGCCAGCTCACCGAGGGGGTCTAGCGGGGGTACCTACGAGCAGTACTTC.